This TCR beta chain was retrieved from a study of T cells in Graves' hyperthyroidism and ophthalmopathy. Orbital computed tomography and thyroid ultrasound, together with serum TRAb and thyroxine and clinical symptoms, were used for diagnoses. Source material for PBMCs was less than 12 ml fresh peripheral blood. Worth noting for this clonotype: Its antigen remains unknown.

TCR beta CDR3 regions were amplified from RNA. Primed by the HTBI set, a first-round RT-PCR was run on the TCR CDR3. TCRdb called the multiplex PCR reads again in MiXCR, with one record for every CDR3 protein. Of 600,000 to 800,000 distinct CDR3 sequences listed, 35% are singletons. The study, taken as a whole, reports: Expanded thyroid clonotypes (above 0.001) were mostly also found in blood.

The CDR3 is made up of 19 amino acids. The junction had 18 bases not matched to a gene; V was cut back by 3 bases and J by 4 bases. Germline V gene lookup returns CDR1 ENHRY and CDR2 SYGVKD. This chain uses TRBV10-3 with TRBJ1-5; TRBD1 matches 7 bases. This receptor was taken from a woman in her thirties or forties with Graves' hyperthyroidism. The specimen sequenced was blood. The CDR3 here is CAISDSGRAPPGQNQPQHF. CDR3 DNA: TGTGCCATCAGTGACTCTGGCAGGGCACCGCCGGGACAGAATCAGCCCCAGCATTTT.